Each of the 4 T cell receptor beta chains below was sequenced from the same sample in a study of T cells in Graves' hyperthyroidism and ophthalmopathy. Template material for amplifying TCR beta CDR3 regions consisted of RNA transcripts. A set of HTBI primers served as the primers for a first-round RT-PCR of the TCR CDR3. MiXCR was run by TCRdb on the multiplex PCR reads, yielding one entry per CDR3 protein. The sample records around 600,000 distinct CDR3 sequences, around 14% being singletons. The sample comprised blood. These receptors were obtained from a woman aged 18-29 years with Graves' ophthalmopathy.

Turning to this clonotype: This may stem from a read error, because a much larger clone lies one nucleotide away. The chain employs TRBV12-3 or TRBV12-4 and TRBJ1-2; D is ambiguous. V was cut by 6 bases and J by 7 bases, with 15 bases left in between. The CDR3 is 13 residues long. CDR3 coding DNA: TGTGCCAGCAGCCTCGGGCCTATCATTGGCTACACCTTC. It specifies CASSLGPIIGYTF.

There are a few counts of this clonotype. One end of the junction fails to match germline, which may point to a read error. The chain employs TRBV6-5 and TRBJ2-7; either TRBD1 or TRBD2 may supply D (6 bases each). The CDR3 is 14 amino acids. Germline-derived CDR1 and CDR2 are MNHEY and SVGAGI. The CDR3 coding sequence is TGTGCCAGCGGTTACGCCGGGGGCCGATACGAGCAGTACTTC. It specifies CASGYAGGRYEQYF.

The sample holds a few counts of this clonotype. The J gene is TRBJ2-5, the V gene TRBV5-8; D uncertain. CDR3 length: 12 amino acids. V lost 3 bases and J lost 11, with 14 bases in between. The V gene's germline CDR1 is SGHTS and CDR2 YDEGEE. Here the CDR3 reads CASSYRAVVQYF. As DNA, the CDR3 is TGTGCCAGCAGCTACCGGGCCGTCGTACAGTACTTC. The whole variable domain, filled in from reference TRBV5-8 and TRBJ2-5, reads EAGVTQSPTHLIKTRGQQATLRCSPISGHTSVYWYQQALGLGLQFLLWYDEGEERNRGNFPPRFSGRQFPNYSSELNVNALELEDSALYLCASSYRAVVQYFGPGTRLLVL.

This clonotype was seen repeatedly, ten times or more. The CDR3 DNA reads TGTGCCAGCAGTTACCCGTGGGTCCGTGGGTCCTACGAGCAGTACTTC. It translates to CASSYPWVRGSYEQYF. The rearrangement links TRBV28 to TRBJ2-7; D call uncertain. The CDR3 covers 16 residues. Deletions cut 4 bases from V and 1 base from J, with 17 bases between. Germline values: CDR1 MDHEN, CDR2 SYDVKM.